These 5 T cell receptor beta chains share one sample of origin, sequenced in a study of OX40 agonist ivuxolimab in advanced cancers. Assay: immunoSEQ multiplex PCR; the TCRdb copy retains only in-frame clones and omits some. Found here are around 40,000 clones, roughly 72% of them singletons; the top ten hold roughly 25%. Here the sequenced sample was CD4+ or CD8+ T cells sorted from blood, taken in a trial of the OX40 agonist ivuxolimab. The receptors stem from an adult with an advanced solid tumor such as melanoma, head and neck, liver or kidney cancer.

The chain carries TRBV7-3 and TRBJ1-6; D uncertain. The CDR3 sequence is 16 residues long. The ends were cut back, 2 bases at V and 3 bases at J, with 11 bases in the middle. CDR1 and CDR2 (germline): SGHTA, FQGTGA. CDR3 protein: CASSLGPRLYNSPLHF. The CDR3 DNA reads TGTGCCAGCAGCTTAGGTCCCCGGCTCTATAATTCACCCCTCCACTTT. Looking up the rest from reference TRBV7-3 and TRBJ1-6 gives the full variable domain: GAGVSQTPSNKVTEKGKYVELRCDPISGHTALYWYRQSLGQGPEFLIYFQGTGAADDSGLPNDRFFAVRPEGSVSTLKIQRTERGDSAVYLCASSLGPRLYNSPLHFGNGTRLTVT.

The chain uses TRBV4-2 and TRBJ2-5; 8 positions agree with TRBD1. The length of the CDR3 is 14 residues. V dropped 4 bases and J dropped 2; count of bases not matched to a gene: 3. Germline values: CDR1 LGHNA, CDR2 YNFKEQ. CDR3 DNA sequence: TGTGCCAGCAGCCCTAACAGGGGGCAAGAGACCCAGTACTTC. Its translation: CASSPNRGQETQYF.

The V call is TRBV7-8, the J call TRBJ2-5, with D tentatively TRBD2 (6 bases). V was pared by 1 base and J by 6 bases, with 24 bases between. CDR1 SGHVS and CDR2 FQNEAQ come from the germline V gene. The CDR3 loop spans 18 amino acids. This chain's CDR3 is CASSLGGRTTSFFQTQYF. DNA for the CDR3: TGTGCCAGCAGCTTAGGTGGCCGGACTACCTCGTTTTTTCAGACCCAGTACTTC.

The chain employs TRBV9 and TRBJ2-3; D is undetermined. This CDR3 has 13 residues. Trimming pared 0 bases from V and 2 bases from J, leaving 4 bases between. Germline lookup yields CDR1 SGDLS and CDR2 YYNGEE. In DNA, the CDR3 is TGTGCCAGCAGCGTAGACCTCACAGATACGCAGTATTTT. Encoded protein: CASSVDLTDTQYF. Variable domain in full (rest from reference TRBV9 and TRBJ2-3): DSGVTQTPKHLITATGQRVTLRCSPRSGDLSVYWYQQSLDQGLQFLIQYYNGEERAKGNILERFSAQQFPDLHSELNLSSLELGDSALYFCASSVDLTDTQYFGPGTRLTVL.

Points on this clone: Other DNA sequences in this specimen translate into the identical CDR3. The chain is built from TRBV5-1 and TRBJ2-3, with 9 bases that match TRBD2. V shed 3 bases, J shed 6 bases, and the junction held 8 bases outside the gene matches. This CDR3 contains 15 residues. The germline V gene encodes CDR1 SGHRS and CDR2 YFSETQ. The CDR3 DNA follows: TGCGCCAGCAGCTCGGGGCTAGCGGGGAGTGATACGCAGTATTTT. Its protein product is CASSSGLAGSDTQYF.